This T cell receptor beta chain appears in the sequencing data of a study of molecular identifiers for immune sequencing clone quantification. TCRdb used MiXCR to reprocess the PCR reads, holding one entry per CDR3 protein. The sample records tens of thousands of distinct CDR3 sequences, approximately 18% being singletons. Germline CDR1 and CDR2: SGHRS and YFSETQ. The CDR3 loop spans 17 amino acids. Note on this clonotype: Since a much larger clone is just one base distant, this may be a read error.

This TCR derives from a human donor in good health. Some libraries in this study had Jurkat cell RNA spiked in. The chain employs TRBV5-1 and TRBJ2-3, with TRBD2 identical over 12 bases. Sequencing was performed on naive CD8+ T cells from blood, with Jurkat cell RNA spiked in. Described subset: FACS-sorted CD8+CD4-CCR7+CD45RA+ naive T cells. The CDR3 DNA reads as TGCGCCGGCAGCTCGAGGACTAGCGGGACTAGCACAGATACGCAGTATTTT. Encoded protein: CAGSSRTSGTSTDTQYF.